The entry below gives a single T cell receptor beta chain sequence along with its context. The antigen is unknown. Since the CDR3 does not end with the conserved phenylalanine or tryptophan, this likely comes from a read error. This entry is derived from a study of T-cell memory formation after mild COVID-19. Study as a whole: The TCR clusters were mostly specific to one donor. Broader study findings: Pre-infection memory held some responding clones, suggesting pre-existing cross-reactive T cells responded.

This CDR3 spans 14 amino acids. Trimming stripped 9 bases from V and 4 bases from J, with 19 bases between. A single record per CDR3 protein comes from TCRdb applying MiXCR to the 5' RACE reads. The data contain over 45,000 distinct CDR3 sequences, 9.3% of them singletons. The rearrangement uses TRBV12-3 or TRBV12-4 and TRBJ2-7; D is perhaps TRBD1 (5 bases). Sample: PBMCs or a T cell subset sorted from them (not recorded which). This clonotype was obtained from an adult woman who had mild COVID-19 (a few samples of this study predate the infection). Cell type and time point are not known. CDR3 sequence (DNA): TGTGCCAGACGAATGGCAGGGTCGGTTTACGAGCAGTACATC. Protein: CARRMAGSVYEQYI.